This is a list of T cell receptor beta chains from one sample in a study of T cell repertoires in cytomegalovirus infection. These receptors have no known antigen. From the reads, TCRdb called clonotypes with MiXCR, one entry per CDR3 protein. The sample includes 750,000 to 950,000 distinct CDR3 sequences, about 28% of them seen just once. The sample was cultured CD8+ T cells from PBMCs, taken from culture after CMV antigen stimulation. Every receptor here comes from a human donor in good health (CMV status not recorded). Some clones in this sample may be carry-over from other donors' samples. CDR3s include the opening cysteine and the closing phenylalanine or tryptophan. The order of the fields is D gene, clone size, J gene, V gene, CDR3 protein, CDR3 DNA. A D gene is named only where the DNA matches it firmly. Size values are once, few and many counts, or a class for expanded clones, and some rows have none.

>TRBD1|many|TRBJ2-1|TRBV12-3/TRBV12-4
CASTSAQGLNNEQFF
TGTGCCAGCACCTCGGCACAGGGGCTGAACAATGAGCAGTTCTTC
>-|-|TRBJ2-3|TRBV20-1
CSAYSPVSTDTQYF
TGCAGTGCCTACTCGCCAGTTAGCACAGATACGCAGTATTTT
>-|-|TRBJ1-2|TRBV7-9
CASSLTPSGRVDGYTF
TGTGCCAGCAGCTTAACCCCCAGCGGCAGGGTGGATGGCTACACCTTC
>TRBD1|-|TRBJ1-1|TRBV6-2/TRBV6-3
CASSSDRGWHTEAFF
TGTGCCAGCAGTAGCGACAGGGGATGGCACACTGAAGCTTTCTTT
>TRBD1|-|TRBJ2-2|TRBV12-3/TRBV12-4
CASSGTERGTGELFF
TGTGCCAGCAGCGGGACAGAACGGGGCACCGGGGAGCTGTTTTTT
>TRBD2|few|TRBJ2-5|TRBV4-1
CASSQGSGGTYQETQYF
TGCGCCAGCAGCCAAGGTAGCGGGGGGACGTACCAAGAGACCCAGTACTTC
>-|-|TRBJ1-5|TRBV2
CASSDPGLGDNQPQHF
TGTGCCAGCAGTGACCCAGGGTTAGGTGACAATCAGCCCCAGCATTTT
>-|-|TRBJ1-2|TRBV6-5
CASSYSTSKSYGYTF
TGTGCCAGCAGTTACTCGACTTCCAAGTCCTATGGCTACACCTTC
>-|-|TRBJ2-1|TRBV9
CASSTSQGYNEQFF
TGTGCCAGCAGCACCTCACAGGGTTACAATGAGCAGTTCTTC
>-|-|TRBJ2-5|TRBV7-9
CVSSLGLGETQYF
TGTGTCAGCAGCTTGGGACTGGGGGAGACCCAGTACTTC
>-|many|TRBJ2-1|TRBV28
CASSLLRVTGRHNEQFF
TGTGCCAGCAGTTTATTGCGGGTGACAGGCCGGCACAATGAGCAGTTCTTC
>-|few|TRBJ1-1|TRBV12-5
CASGPRRVNTEAFF
TGTGCTAGTGGCCCTCGGAGGGTGAACACTGAAGCTTTCTTT
>-|few|TRBJ2-7|TRBV7-9
CASSPAGQSYEQYF
TGTGCCAGCAGCCCGGCTGGACAGTCCTACGAGCAGTACTTC
>TRBD2|few|TRBJ2-5|TRBV6-1
CASRPVAGPRSETQYF
TGTGCCAGCAGACCGGTAGCGGGGCCTCGCTCAGAGACCCAGTACTTC
>TRBD2|-|TRBJ2-5|TRBV4-3
CASSHSGLADQETQYF
TGCGCCAGCAGCCATTCTGGACTAGCGGATCAAGAGACCCAGTACTTC
>-|few|TRBJ1-1|TRBV5-1
CASSLGGGVATEAFF
TGCGCCAGCAGCTTGGGAGGGGGGGTTGCCACTGAAGCTTTCTTT
>-|-|TRBJ1-1|TRBV24-1
CATSDPHRETDPDTEAFF
TGTGCCACCAGTGACCCACACCGGGAGACGGATCCAGACACTGAAGCTTTCTTT
>-|many|TRBJ2-7|TRBV7-2
CASSPDSGVRYEQYF
TGTGCCAGCAGCCCGGATTCTGGGGTCCGATACGAGCAGTACTTC
>TRBD1|few|TRBJ2-2|TRBV6-5
CASRAGGHTGELFF
TGTGCCAGCAGAGCAGGGGGCCACACCGGGGAGCTGTTTTTT
>-|-|TRBJ2-7|TRBV23-1
CASSQWKAYEQYF
TGCGCCAGCAGTCAATGGAAGGCCTACGAGCAGTACTTC
>TRBD2|-|TRBJ2-3|TRBV4-2
CASSHRTSGGSDTQYF
TGTGCCAGCAGCCACCGGACTAGCGGGGGTTCAGATACGCAGTATTTT
>-|-|TRBJ2-2|TRBV19
CASSIPPGELFF
TGTGCCAGTAGTATCCCACCCGGGGAGCTGTTTTTT
>-|few|TRBJ1-1|TRBV12-5
CASGPNRAPSRAEAFF
TGTGCTAGTGGTCCGAACCGGGCCCCATCGCGCGCTGAAGCTTTCTTT
>-|once|TRBJ1-1|TRBV5-1
CASFSGLGEAFF
TGCGCCAGCTTTTCTGGACTCGGTGAAGCTTTCTTT
>-|-|TRBJ2-5|TRBV11-2
CASSSSSTRGETQYF
TGTGCCAGCAGCTCCTCCAGTACCAGGGGCGAGACCCAGTACTTC
>-|-|TRBJ1-1|TRBV10-3
CAISEEWGFSNSEAFF
TGTGCCATCAGTGAGGAATGGGGGTTTTCGAACTCTGAAGCTTTCTTT
>-|-|TRBJ2-1|TRBV7-4
CASSLSHPSYNEQFF
TGTGCCAGCAGCTTATCGCACCCCTCTTACAATGAGCAGTTCTTC
>-|-|TRBJ2-1|TRBV29-1
CSVEVLDEQFF
TGCAGCGTTGAAGTACTGGATGAGCAGTTCTTC
>-|-|TRBJ2-6|TRBV7-3
CASSAKVQGFPVLTF
TGTGCCAGCAGCGCTAAGGTACAGGGCTTTCCCGTCCTGACTTTC
>TRBD2|-|TRBJ2-1|TRBV6-1
CASSEVLAGGPWNEQFF
TGTGCCAGCAGTGAAGTCCTAGCGGGAGGGCCATGGAATGAGCAGTTCTTC
>-|-|TRBJ1-4|TRBV7-6
CASSELAREKLFF
TGTGCCAGCAGCGAGCTCGCCAGGGAAAAACTGTTTTTT
>-|few|TRBJ2-3|TRBV7-3
CASSLTPRNRTDTQYF
TGTGCCAGCAGCTTAACGCCCCGAAACCGCACAGATACGCAGTATTTT
>-|few|TRBJ1-4|TRBV9
CASSPFSSINEKLFF
TGTGCCAGCAGCCCGTTCTCCAGTATTAATGAAAAACTGTTTTTT
>-|-|TRBJ2-3|TRBV9
CASSGPSGMEDTQYF
TGTGCCAGCAGCGGGCCGTCGGGGATGGAAGATACGCAGTATTTT
>TRBD2|-|TRBJ2-7|TRBV7-2
CASSLDGGSEQYF
TGTGCCAGCAGCTTAGACGGGGGGAGTGAGCAGTACTTC
>-|-|TRBJ2-1|TRBV7-9
CASSLVGFEQFF
TGTGCCAGCAGCTTAGTGGGGTTTGAGCAGTTCTTC
>TRBD1|few|TRBJ2-1|TRBV6-6
CASSYFTGGSNEQFF
TGTGCCAGCAGTTACTTTACAGGGGGATCCAATGAGCAGTTCTTC
>TRBD1|-|TRBJ2-1|TRBV6-1
CASSELPGQEQFF
TGTGCCAGCAGTGAATTACCGGGACAGGAGCAGTTCTTC
>TRBD1|once|TRBJ2-7|TRBV20-1
CSARDLTGASYEQYF
TGCAGTGCTAGAGATCTTACAGGGGCCTCCTACGAGCAGTACTTC
>TRBD1|few|TRBJ1-5|TRBV12-3/TRBV12-4
CASKPQRGTGGGSQPQHF
TGTGCCAGCAAACCCCAACGGGGAACAGGGGGCGGTTCGCAGCCCCAGCATTTT
>-|few|TRBJ1-1|TRBV14
CASSQALGQSINTEAFF
TGTGCCAGCAGCCAAGCACTCGGACAGTCTATCAACACTGAAGCTTTCTTT
>-|few|TRBJ2-5|TRBV13
CASSRRDNQETQYF
TGTGCCAGCAGCCGCCGGGACAACCAAGAGACCCAGTACTTC
>-|few|TRBJ1-1|TRBV12-3/TRBV12-4
CASTPGKNTEAFF
TGTGCCAGCACGCCCGGGAAGAACACTGAAGCTTTCTTT
>-|many|TRBJ2-5|TRBV7-2
CASTPQDGTFETQYF
TGTGCCAGCACCCCACAGGACGGCACCTTTGAGACCCAGTACTTC